Shown below are 20 T cell receptor beta chains from a single sample sequenced in a study of blood T cell repertoires in COVID-19. Assay: immunoSEQ multiplex PCR; the TCRdb copy retains only in-frame clones and omits some. This table has 210,000 or so clones, roughly 80% appearing once. The sequencing sample was made of peripheral blood. These receptors all come from a man aged 50-60 years who had recovered from COVID-19.

The chain carries TRBV29-1 and TRBJ2-1; unclear D gene. The V end lost 4 bases, the J end lost 5 bases, and 18 bases lay between the germline ends. The CDR3 covers 15 residues. Per germline, CDR1 SQVTM and CDR2 ANQGSEA. CDR3 sequence: CSVVPPFGQNNEQFF. The CDR3, as DNA: TGCAGCGTTGTACCCCCCTTTGGGCAAAACAATGAGCAGTTCTTC.

The V gene is TRBV27, the J gene TRBJ2-1, with TRBD2 matching over 7 bases. Germline V gene data show CDR1 as MNHEY and CDR2 as SMNVEV (reference sequence). Trimming removed 4 bases from V and 0 bases from J; junction bases left unmatched: 6. CDR3 length equals 16 residues. CDR3 nucleotide sequence: TGTGCCAGCAGTTCCTTTAGCGGGCTCTCCTACAATGAGCAGTTCTTC. Amino acid sequence: CASSSFSGLSYNEQFF.

In regard to this clone: The junction and the germline gene differ at one end; a read error may be behind it. CDR3 protein: CASSLGQRNPEAFF. In DNA form, the CDR3 reads TGTGCCAGCAGCTTGGGACAGAGGAACCCTGAAGCTTTCTTT. This chain joins TRBV5-5 and TRBJ1-1; possibly TRBD1 for D (5 bases). The CDR3 has 14 amino acids. Germline values: CDR1 SGHKS, CDR2 YYEKEE (reference sequence).

V usage is TRBV2 and J usage is TRBJ2-7, with 8 bases aligning to TRBD2. V shed 6 bases and J 5 bases; nucleotides not matched to a gene: 9. Per the germline V gene, CDR1 is SNHLY and CDR2 is FYNNEI. This CDR3 has 14 amino acids. This CDR3 reads CASSSGTSYNEQYF. CDR3 nucleotide sequence: TGTGCCAGCAGCTCCGGGACTAGTTACAACGAGCAGTACTTC.

The chain uses TRBV6-2 or TRBV6-3 and TRBJ1-1; the D is unclear. CDR3 length: 15 residues. Germline V lookup: CDR1 MNHEY, CDR2 SVGEGT. V gave up 6 bases and J gave up 1 base, with 15 bases separating them. This chain's CDR3 is CASSLRRATNTEAFF. The DNA of the CDR3 is TGTGCCAGCAGCCTCCGGCGGGCGACGAACACTGAAGCTTTCTTT.

V is TRBV7-2 and J is TRBJ2-3; D not certain. CDR3 length: 15 residues. Trimming shortened V by 0 bases and J by 0 bases, and 7 bases separated the two germline ends. Germline V gene data show CDR1 as SGHTA and CDR2 as FQGNSA. CDR3 amino acids: CASSLATGSTDTQYF. The CDR3 nucleotides are TGTGCCAGCAGCTTAGCGACGGGTAGCACAGATACGCAGTATTTT.

This sequence joins TRBV14 and TRBJ2-3; the D gene is possibly TRBD2 (6 bases). Germline CDR1 and CDR2: SGHDN and FVKESK. The CDR3 is 16 residues long. V was clipped by 3 bases and J by 3 bases, with 16 bases between them. The chain's CDR3 is CASSQGLYGSTDTQYF. As DNA, the CDR3 is TGTGCCAGCAGCCAGGGTCTATACGGGAGTACAGATACGCAGTATTTT.

The genes are TRBV28 and TRBJ1-4; weak D call: TRBD1 (5 bases). Germline values: CDR1 MDHEN, CDR2 SYDVKM. V gave up 5 bases and J gave up 0 bases, with 10 bases separating them. This CDR3 spans 15 amino acids. CDR3 protein: CASSPTQATNEKLFF. DNA for the CDR3: TGTGCCAGCAGTCCGACACAGGCAACTAATGAAAAACTGTTTTTT.

The chain employs TRBV6-5 and TRBJ1-2; D unresolved. Germline loops: CDR1 MNHEY, CDR2 SVGAGI. V lost 7 bases, J lost 2 bases, and 8 bases lay in between. This CDR3 is built from 12 residues. The CDR3 loop reads CASTMMNYGYTF. The CDR3 nucleotides are TGTGCCAGCACTATGATGAACTATGGCTACACCTTC.

This clone was found many times. The sample has other DNA sequences that encode this CDR3 too. This chain links TRBV6-6 with TRBJ2-7; a possible D gene is TRBD1 (6 bases). Trimming cost V 0 bases and J 6 bases, with 6 bases left between them. CDR1 is MNHNY and CDR2 is SVGAGI in the germline V gene (reference sequence). CDR3 length: 12 amino acids. The chain's CDR3 is CASSYSGGEQYF. CDR3 DNA: TGTGCCAGCAGTTACTCAGGGGGCGAGCAGTACTTC.

DNA of the CDR3: TGTGCCAGCAGTTGGGCCGGCGGGGGCGGGACGGCAAACTATGGCTACACCTTC. Its protein is CASSWAGGGGTANYGYTF. The chain recombines TRBV27 with TRBJ1-2; maybe TRBD1 (6 bases). V lost 4 bases, J lost 2 bases, and 23 bases lay in between. The germline gives CDR1 MNHEY, CDR2 SMNVEV (reference sequence). The CDR3 runs 18 residues.

The V gene is TRBV24-1, the J gene TRBJ2-1; 9 bases fit TRBD1. Germline values: CDR1 KGHDR, CDR2 SFDVKD. CDR3 length: 16 residues. Germline trimming cut 0 bases from V and 3 bases from J; bases unmatched to any gene: 2. CDR3 sequence reads: CATSDLGTGNYNEQFF. The CDR3 DNA reads TGTGCCACCAGTGATTTGGGGACAGGGAACTACAATGAGCAGTTCTTC.

The CDR3 DNA follows: TGTGCCAGCAGCAAAGCGCCGGTCTGGGACAGGGCCTACGAGCAGTACTTC. This gives the protein CASSKAPVWDRAYEQYF. The chain couples TRBV21-1 to TRBJ2-7; the table assigns TRBD1, which was not confirmed against the DNA. TRBV21-1 is a known pseudogene. The CDR3 runs 17 residues.

The J gene is TRBJ2-1, the V gene TRBV24-1, with TRBD2 matching 9 bases. This CDR3 comprises 16 residues. Germline CDR1 and CDR2: KGHDR and SFDVKD. Losses at the gene ends were 0 bases for V and 8 bases for J; bases not matched to a gene: 7. CDR3 protein: CATSDLRREGHDEQFF. For the CDR3, the DNA is TGTGCCACCAGTGATTTGCGGCGGGAGGGCCATGATGAGCAGTTCTTC.

This chain uses TRBV7-3 with TRBJ2-5; 9 bases align to TRBD2. This CDR3 has 16 residues. V was clipped by 1 base and J by 4 bases; unmatched bases: 7. Germline CDR1 is SGHTA and CDR2 is FQGTGA. CDR3 region: CASSLKTAGGLETQYF. The CDR3 DNA sequence: TGTGCCAGCAGCTTAAAAACGGCGGGAGGGCTAGAGACCCAGTACTTC.

The rearrangement uses TRBV7-6 and TRBJ2-1; 8 bases are a match to TRBD1. The trim removed 4 bases at V and 1 base at J, leaving 3 bases unmatched. The CDR3 consists of 15 residues. Germline V gene sequence: CDR1 SGHVS, CDR2 FNYEAQ. The CDR3 region is CASSSGQGSYNEQFF. CDR3 nucleotide sequence: TGTGCCAGCAGCTCCGGACAGGGATCCTACAATGAGCAGTTCTTC.

V gene TRBV18 combines with J gene TRBJ1-4, with 7 positions matching TRBD1. The germline gives CDR1 KGHSH, CDR2 LQKENI. Unmatched junction bases numbered 13, after V lost 5 bases and J lost 7 bases. The length of the CDR3 is 16 residues. CDR3 region: CASSTDREVLAEKLFF. The DNA of the CDR3 is TGTGCCAGCTCAACCGACAGGGAAGTTTTAGCTGAAAAACTGTTTTTT.

This chain links TRBV10-3 with TRBJ2-3; 7 bases agree with TRBD2. V lost 10 bases, J lost 3 bases, and 22 bases stayed unmatched. The CDR3 loop spans 18 amino acids. CDR1 is ENHRY, CDR2 SYGVKD, per germline. For the CDR3, the DNA is TGTGCCACAAAGTCCTCCAATCCTCCTAGCGGAGGAACAGATACGCAGTATTTT. It encodes CATKSSNPPSGGTDTQYF.

This clone appeared a few times. The J gene is TRBJ2-6, the V gene TRBV7-2; weak D call: TRBD1 (6 bases). V was shortened by 3 bases and J by 0 bases, with 12 bases between the two germline ends. Per germline, CDR1 SGHTA and CDR2 FQGNSA. This CDR3 has 17 residues. CDR3 protein: CASSLSTGISGANVLTF. The CDR3 DNA follows: TGTGCCAGCAGCTTGTCTACAGGGATCTCTGGGGCCAACGTCCTGACTTTC.

The chain couples TRBV7-7 to TRBJ2-7; 9 positions match TRBD1. The CDR3 extends over 13 amino acids. Per germline, CDR1 SSHAT and CDR2 FNYEAQ (reference sequence). V lost 6 bases to trimming and J lost 6 bases; unmatched junction nucleotides: 6. CDR3 nucleotide sequence: TGTGCCAGCAGTCCGGACAGGGGCGGCGAGCAGTACTTC. It encodes CASSPDRGGEQYF.